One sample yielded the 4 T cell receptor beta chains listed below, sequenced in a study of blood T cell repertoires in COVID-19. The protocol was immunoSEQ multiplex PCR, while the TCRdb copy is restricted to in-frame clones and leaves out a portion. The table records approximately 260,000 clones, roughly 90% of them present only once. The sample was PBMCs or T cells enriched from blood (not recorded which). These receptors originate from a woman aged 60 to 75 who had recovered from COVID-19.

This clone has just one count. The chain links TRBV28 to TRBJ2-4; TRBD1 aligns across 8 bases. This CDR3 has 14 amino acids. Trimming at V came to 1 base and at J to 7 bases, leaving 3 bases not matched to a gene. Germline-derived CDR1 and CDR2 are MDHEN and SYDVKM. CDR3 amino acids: CASSLSQGANIQYF. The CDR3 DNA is TGTGCCAGCAGTTTATCCCAGGGGGCCAACATTCAGTACTTC.

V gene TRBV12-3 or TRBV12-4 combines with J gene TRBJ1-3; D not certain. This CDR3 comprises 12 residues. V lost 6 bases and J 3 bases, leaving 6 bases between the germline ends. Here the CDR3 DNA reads TGTGCCAGCAGCCTCGGTGGAAACACCATATATTTT. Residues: CASSLGGNTIYF.

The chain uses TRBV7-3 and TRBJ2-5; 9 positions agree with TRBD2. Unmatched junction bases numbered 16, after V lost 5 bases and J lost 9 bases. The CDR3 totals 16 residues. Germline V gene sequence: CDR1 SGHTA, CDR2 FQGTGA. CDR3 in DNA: TGTGCCAGCAGCCTCTCAGCGGGAGGCCTTCTAGGACCCCAGTACTTC. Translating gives CASSLSAGGLLGPQYF. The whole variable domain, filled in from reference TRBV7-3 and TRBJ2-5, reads GAGVSQTPSNKVTEKGKYVELRCDPISGHTALYWYRQSLGQGPEFLIYFQGTGAADDSGLPNDRFFAVRPEGSVSTLKIQRTERGDSAVYLCASSLSAGGLLGPQYFGPGTRLLVL.

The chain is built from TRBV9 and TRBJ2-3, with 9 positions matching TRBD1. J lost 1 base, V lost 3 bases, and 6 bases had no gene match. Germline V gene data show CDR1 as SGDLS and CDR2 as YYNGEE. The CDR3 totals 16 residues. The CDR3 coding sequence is TGTGCCAGCAGCGCCCGCCGGGACAGGGGCACAGATACGCAGTATTTT. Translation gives CASSARRDRGTDTQYF.